The sequence of this T cell receptor (beta chain) was determined in a study of T cell responses to AZD1222 COVID-19 vaccine. Study-level results: Mostly white British, mostly female donors; authors suggested clonal diversity may be underestimated. Just 5 to 7 AZD1222 recipients tested seropositive at baseline. Spike-specific TCR breadth and depth were elevated following two AZD1222 doses. Repertoires were obtained solely post-peak T cell response.

In the case of this clone: What it recognizes is unknown.

Repertoires were generated with immunoSEQ multiplex PCR, while TCRdb's copy carries only in-frame clones and drops some. The sample shows over 150,000 clones, 90% of them seen only once. The TCR was taken from an adult in good health. This sample comprised peripheral blood, obtained on day 0 of AZD1222 vaccination.

CDR3 protein: CASRTNRDRANYGYTF. Written as DNA, the CDR3 is TGTGCCAGCAGGACTAATCGGGACAGGGCTAACTATGGCTACACCTTC. The chain links TRBV28 to TRBJ1-2, with TRBD1 matching over 9 bases. This CDR3 is 16 amino acids long. CDR1 MDHEN and CDR2 SYDVKM come from the germline V gene. V was clipped by 6 bases and J by 0 bases; unmatched bases: 8.